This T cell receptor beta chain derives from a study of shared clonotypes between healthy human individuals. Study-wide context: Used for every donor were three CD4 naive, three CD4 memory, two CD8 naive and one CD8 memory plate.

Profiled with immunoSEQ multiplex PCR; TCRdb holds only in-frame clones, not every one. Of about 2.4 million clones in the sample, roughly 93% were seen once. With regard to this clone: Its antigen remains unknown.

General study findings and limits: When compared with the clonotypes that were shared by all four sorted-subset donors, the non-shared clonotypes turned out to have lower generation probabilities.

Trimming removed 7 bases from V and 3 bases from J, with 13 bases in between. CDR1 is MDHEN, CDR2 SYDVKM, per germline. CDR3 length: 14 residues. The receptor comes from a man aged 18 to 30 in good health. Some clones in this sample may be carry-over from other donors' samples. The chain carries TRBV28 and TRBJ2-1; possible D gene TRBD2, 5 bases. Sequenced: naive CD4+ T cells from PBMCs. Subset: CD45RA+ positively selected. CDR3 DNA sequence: TGTGCCAGCAAAGCCGGGGTTTTCTACAATGAGCAGTTCTTC. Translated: CASKAGVFYNEQFF.